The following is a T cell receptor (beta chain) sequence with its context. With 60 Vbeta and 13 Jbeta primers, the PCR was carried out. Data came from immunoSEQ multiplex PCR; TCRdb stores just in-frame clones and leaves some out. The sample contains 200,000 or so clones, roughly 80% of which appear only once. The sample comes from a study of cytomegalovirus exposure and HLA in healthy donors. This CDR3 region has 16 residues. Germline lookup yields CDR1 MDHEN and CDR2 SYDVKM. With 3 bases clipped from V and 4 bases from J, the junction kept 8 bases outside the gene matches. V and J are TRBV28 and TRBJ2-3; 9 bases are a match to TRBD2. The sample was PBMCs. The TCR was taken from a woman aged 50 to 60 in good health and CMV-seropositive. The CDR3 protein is CASSLGVAGVPDTQYF. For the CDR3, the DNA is TGTGCCAGCAGTTTGGGGGTAGCGGGAGTCCCAGATACGCAGTATTTT.